This TCR beta chain was identified in a study of molecular identifiers for immune sequencing clone quantification (dated 2018 in TCRdb). Study-wide context: In a replicate experiment, RNA from about 21,000 or 97,000 naive CD8 T cells was split into five aliquots, four of which were sequenced. This methods study used CD8 T cells to benchmark TCR RNA copy counting and molecular-identifier clustering-based TCR repertoire sequencing (MIDCIRS).

For this clonotype: It lacks a known antigen. No much larger clonotype is one base removed from it; base qualities were not supplied.

Libraries of naive CD8 T cells were generated from approximately 20,000 to 1,000,000 sorted cells, with 10%, 30% or 50% of the purified RNA used. Naive CD8 T cells were FACS-sorted as CD8+CD4-CCR7+CD45RA+ on a BD FACSAria II into RLT Plus buffer. To test detection sensitivity, Jurkat RNA equal to fewer than 13 TCR copies was added to samples of about 17,000-1,100,000 naive CD8 T cells. Enrichment of CD8 T cells was performed with RosetteSep CD8+ T Cell Enrichment Cocktail and Ficoll-Paque, after which ACK red cell lysis was carried out. Library generation was performed with PCR. For sequencing, a NextSeq 500 was employed. Preparation of bulk TCR libraries followed a previously described approach, with the TCR primers listed in Table S5. The Qiagen AllPrep DNA/RNA kit was used to purify total RNA. Before analysis, reads from multiple sequencing runs of the same library were pooled. The authors' pipeline ran thus. Only reads with exact TCR constant sequence were kept, trimmed to 150 nt, and grouped by their 12-nt molecular barcodes. Reads within each barcode group were sub-clustered using a 15% Levenshtein threshold, and quality-weighted consensus sequences were constructed for each RNA molecule. Non-functional sequences were filtered out, along with any lower-count sequence sitting one edit away from another sequence. Based on a fit of two negative binomial distributions, barcode sub-clusters having less than 20% of the maximum read count were discarded. The public reads were run again by TCRdb, first through fastp at Q25 and then through MiXCR, and only productive beta chains were kept. When rows share a CDR3 protein, they turn into one entry using the most common DNA and genes. The V and J calls come from TCRdb's annotation, not from the publication. The sample contains about 630,000 distinct CDR3 sequences, over 25% of them found a single time. The ten largest clones take up about 0.73% of the sample.

The research as a whole found: Clones above 20 RNA copies held over 97% of molecules in CMV-specific effector cells but under 1% in naive cells. Naive libraries contained spiked-in Jurkat TCR RNA (10 copies' worth), which is not part of the donor repertoire. Spiked-in Jurkat TCR RNA equal to a single cell's worth was reported to be detectable even within 1,100,000 naive CD8 T cells. Modeling gave around 3.3 recovered TCR RNA copies per cell versus roughly 10 by digital PCR, implying roughly 30% capture efficiency. When barcode sub-clustering was left out, chimeric consensus sequences inflated TCR diversity, with chimeras reaching as high as 47%. The sizes of highly expanded clones could end up underestimated when identical TCR molecules share a barcode.

What was sequenced was naive CD8+ T cells from blood, with Jurkat cell RNA spiked in. The cell subset or site label for this specimen denotes: FACS-sorted CD8+CD4-CCR7+CD45RA+ naive T cells. The TCR was taken from a human donor in good health. Some libraries in this study had Jurkat cell RNA spiked in.

The CDR3 protein sequence reads: CASSLLSVGGYTF. In nucleotides, the sequence is TGTGCCAGCAGTTTATTGTCCGTGGGGGGCTACACCTTC. The chain is assembled from TRBV27 and TRBJ1-2; the D gene cannot be resolved reliably. Between the V and J ends, shortened by 1 base and 8 bases respectively, the junction contains 11 bases. Reading the germline V gene (reference sequence) gives CDR1 MNHEY and CDR2 SMNVEV. The CDR3 spans 13 residues, from the cysteine through the phenylalanine. CDR3 DNA only is kept here, 39 bases in frame from base 1.